The 5 T cell receptor beta chains listed next were all sequenced from one sample in a study of T cells in Graves' hyperthyroidism and ophthalmopathy. The investigators amplified TCR beta CDR3 regions from RNA transcripts. HTBI primers drove first-round RT-PCR of the TCR CDR3. TCRdb re-called the multiplex PCR reads with MiXCR, one entry per CDR3 protein. The table records 250,000 or so distinct CDR3 sequences, just over 14% of them present only once. Sequencing was performed on blood. These receptors all stem from a woman aged 40 to 49 with Graves' hyperthyroidism that later progressed to Graves' ophthalmopathy.

This clonotype occurred many times. The chain combines TRBV10-2 with TRBJ2-3, with TRBD2 matching over 13 bases. Germline V lookup: CDR1 WSHSY, CDR2 SAAADI. Unmatched junction bases numbered 2, after V lost 4 bases and J lost 4 bases. The CDR3 contains 15 residues. The CDR3 spells CASSVTSGGADTQYF. The CDR3, as DNA: TGCGCCAGCAGTGTTACTAGCGGGGGGGCAGATACGCAGTATTTT.

This clonotype was counted ten times or more. This chain uses TRBV5-1 with TRBJ1-3; the match to TRBD1 covers 9 bases. The CDR3 runs to 16 residues. Per the germline V gene, CDR1 is SGHRS and CDR2 is YFSETQ. Trimming at V came to 0 bases and at J to 3 bases, leaving 4 bases not matched to a gene. CDR3 sequence reads: CASSLAGQGYGNTIYF. The CDR3 nucleotides read TGCGCCAGCAGCTTGGCTGGACAGGGGTATGGAAACACCATATATTTT. The variable domain in full, completed from reference TRBV5-1 and TRBJ1-3, reads KAGVTQTPRYLIKTRGQQVTLSCSPISGHRSVSWYQQTPGQGLQFLFEYFSETQRNKGNFPGRFSGRQFSNSRSEMNVSTLELGDSALYLCASSLAGQGYGNTIYFGEGSWLTVV.

This clonotype appeared many times. The chain joins TRBV24-1 to TRBJ2-1, with unresolved D. Germline V gene data show CDR1 as KGHDR and CDR2 as SFDVKD. The CDR3 consists of 14 residues. The germline V and J ends were trimmed by 3 bases and 3 bases, with 8 bases remaining between them. Here the CDR3 DNA reads TGTGCCACCAGTGATCGAGGTGACTACAATGAGCAGTTCTTC. Its translation is CATSDRGDYNEQFF.

This clonotype was seen ten or more times. This rearrangement joins TRBV27 to TRBJ1-4; weak D call: TRBD1 (5 bases). Per germline, CDR1 MNHEY and CDR2 SMNVEV (reference sequence). The CDR3 sequence is 16 residues long. V dropped 4 bases and J dropped 7 bases, with 19 bases sitting between them. The DNA for the CDR3 is TGTGCCAGCAGTTCACACCTTCCAGGGTGGGGTGAAAAACTGTTTTTT. This sequence encodes CASSSHLPGWGEKLFF. Full variable domain (remainder filled in from reference TRBV27 and TRBJ1-4): EAQVTQNPRYLITVTGKKLTVTCSQNMNHEYMSWYRQDPGLGLRQIYYSMNVEVTDKGDVPEGYKVSRKEKRNFPLILESPSPNQTSLYFCASSSHLPGWGEKLFFGSGTQLSVL.

This clonotype was picked up many times. J is TRBJ2-5 and V is TRBV11-2; D unresolved. This CDR3 comprises 18 residues. Germline-derived CDR1 and CDR2 are SGHAT and FQNNGV. The ends were cut back, 0 bases at V and 4 bases at J, with 21 bases in the middle. The CDR3, as DNA: TGTGCCAGCAGCTTAGAATTTCAGATCTCCTCACGACGAGAGACCCAGTACTTC. Amino acids: CASSLEFQISSRRETQYF.